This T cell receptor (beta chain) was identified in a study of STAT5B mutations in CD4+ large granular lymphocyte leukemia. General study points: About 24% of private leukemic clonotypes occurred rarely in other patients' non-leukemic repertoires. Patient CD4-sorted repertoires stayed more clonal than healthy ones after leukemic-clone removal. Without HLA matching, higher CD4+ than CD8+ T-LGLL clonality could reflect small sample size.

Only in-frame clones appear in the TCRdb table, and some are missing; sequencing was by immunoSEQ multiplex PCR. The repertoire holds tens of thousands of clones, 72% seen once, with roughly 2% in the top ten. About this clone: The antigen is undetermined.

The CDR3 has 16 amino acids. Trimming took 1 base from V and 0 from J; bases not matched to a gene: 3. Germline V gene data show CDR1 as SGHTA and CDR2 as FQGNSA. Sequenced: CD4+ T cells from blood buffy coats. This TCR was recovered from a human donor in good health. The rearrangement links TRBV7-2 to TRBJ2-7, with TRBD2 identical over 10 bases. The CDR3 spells CASSLVSGGASYEQYF. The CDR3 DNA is TGTGCCAGCAGCTTAGTAAGCGGGGGGGCCTCCTACGAGCAGTACTTC.